The rows below give T cell receptor beta chains drawn from one sample of a study of breast tumors, draining lymph nodes, adjacent tissues. TCRdb independently ran MiXCR on the multiplex PCR reads; one entry per CDR3 protein. The sample contains 20,000 to 30,000 distinct CDR3 sequences, 60% to 70% of which appear only once. Sequenced material: tumor-adjacent breast tissue. Receptor source: a female donor with breast cancer. Some clones in this sample may be carry-over from other donors' samples. Each CDR3 is given with its conserved first and last residue. Each record gives: CDR3 protein, CDR3 DNA, D gene, CDR3 length, V gene, clone size, J gene. D genes are given only for firm matches. Not every row has a clone size; where given, it reads once, few, many or a size class.

CDR3: CSASGQGGPYEQYF
DNA: TGCAGTGCTAGTGGGCAGGGGGGTCCCTACGAGCAGTACTTC
D: -
length: 14
V: TRBV20-1
size: once
J: TRBJ2-7

CDR3: CATGLAGGGNEQFF
DNA: TGTGCCACCGGACTAGCGGGAGGGGGTAATGAGCAGTTCTTC
D: TRBD2
length: 14
V: TRBV10-3
size: -
J: TRBJ2-1

CDR3: CASSLGLAGAGELFF
DNA: TGTGCCAGCAGCCTAGGACTAGCGGGAGCCGGGGAGCTGTTTTTT
D: TRBD2
length: 15
V: TRBV11-2
size: many
J: TRBJ2-2

CDR3: CSATGQGKTGELFF
DNA: TGCAGTGCTACGGGACAGGGGAAAACCGGGGAGCTGTTTTTT
D: TRBD1
length: 14
V: TRBV20-1
size: -
J: TRBJ2-2

CDR3: CAISEKAGGEWNGYTF
DNA: TGTGCCATCAGTGAGAAGGCCGGGGGGGAGTGGAATGGCTACACCTTC
D: -
length: 16
V: TRBV10-3
size: -
J: TRBJ1-2

CDR3: CASSNTTGLINSYEQYF
DNA: TGTGCCAGCAGTAATACGACAGGGCTAATTAATTCCTACGAGCAGTACTTC
D: TRBD1
length: 17
V: TRBV28
size: few
J: TRBJ2-7

CDR3: CASSLEGSGQGEEQYF
DNA: TGTGCCAGCAGCTTAGAGGGATCGGGACAGGGAGAGGAGCAGTACTTC
D: TRBD1
length: 16
V: TRBV7-9
size: few
J: TRBJ2-7

CDR3: CSVTSGRRAGELFF
DNA: TGCAGCGTTACTAGCGGGAGACGGGCCGGGGAGCTGTTTTTT
D: TRBD2
length: 14
V: TRBV29-1
size: -
J: TRBJ2-2

CDR3: CASSQRPGAEAFF
DNA: TGTGCCAGCAGCCAACGACCCGGAGCTGAAGCTTTCTTT
D: -
length: 13
V: TRBV14
size: -
J: TRBJ1-1

CDR3: CASSTRDAFQGYTF
DNA: TGTGCCAGTAGTACAAGGGACGCATTTCAGGGCTACACCTTC
D: -
length: 14
V: TRBV19
size: -
J: TRBJ1-2

CDR3: CASRGGNLPSGADVLTF
DNA: TGTGCCAGCAGGGGGGGAAATCTCCCCTCTGGGGCCGACGTCCTGACTTTC
D: -
length: 17
V: TRBV12-3/TRBV12-4
size: -
J: TRBJ2-6

CDR3: CASSSRAETDTQYF
DNA: TGTGCCAGCAGCTCACGTGCGGAAACAGATACGCAGTATTTT
D: -
length: 14
V: TRBV5-4
size: -
J: TRBJ2-3

CDR3: CSAPLAGGIQQFF
DNA: TGCAGTGCCCCACTAGCGGGGGGAATCCAGCAGTTCTTC
D: TRBD2
length: 13
V: TRBV20-1
size: once
J: TRBJ2-1

CDR3: CASSIGRGDTQYF
DNA: TGTGCCAGTAGTATCGGACGGGGAGATACGCAGTATTTT
D: -
length: 13
V: TRBV19
size: -
J: TRBJ2-3

CDR3: CASRPELAGGDEQYF
DNA: TGCGCCAGCAGGCCTGAACTAGCGGGAGGGGACGAGCAGTACTTC
D: TRBD2
length: 15
V: TRBV4-1
size: -
J: TRBJ2-7

CDR3: CASSQTGTSGPDTQYF
DNA: TGCGCCAGCAGCCAAACCGGGACTAGCGGCCCAGATACGCAGTATTTT
D: TRBD2
length: 16
V: TRBV4-1
size: -
J: TRBJ2-3

CDR3: CASSHSPIPPYF
DNA: TGTGCCAGCAGCCACTCCCCCATTCCCCCGTATTTT
D: -
length: 12
V: TRBV11-1
size: -
J: TRBJ2-3

CDR3: CASSQDSYEQYF
DNA: TGTGCCAGCAGCCAAGACAGCTACGAGCAGTACTTC
D: -
length: 12
V: TRBV14
size: -
J: TRBJ2-7

CDR3: CASSYRQGANTQYF
DNA: TGTGCCAGCAGTTACCGTCAGGGGGCGAATACGCAGTATTTT
D: TRBD1
length: 14
V: TRBV6-5
size: few
J: TRBJ2-3

CDR3: CSARDINRSYNEQFF
DNA: TGCAGTGCTAGAGATATAAACCGCTCCTACAATGAGCAGTTCTTC
D: -
length: 15
V: TRBV20-1
size: -
J: TRBJ2-1

CDR3: CASSSYSGSADTQYF
DNA: TGTGCCAGCAGTTCCTATAGCGGGAGCGCAGATACGCAGTATTTT
D: TRBD2
length: 15
V: TRBV12-3/TRBV12-4
size: -
J: TRBJ2-3

CDR3: CASSLTWGSSYEQYF
DNA: TGTGCCAGCAGCTTAACGTGGGGAAGCTCCTACGAGCAGTACTTC
D: -
length: 15
V: TRBV7-2
size: -
J: TRBJ2-7

CDR3: CASSLLALYYEQYF
DNA: TGTGCCAGCAGCTTGTTAGCCCTGTACTACGAGCAGTACTTC
D: -
length: 14
V: TRBV5-5
size: once
J: TRBJ2-7

CDR3: CASSELRQGDEQFF
DNA: TGTGCCAGCAGTGAACTCCGACAGGGCGATGAGCAGTTCTTC
D: TRBD1
length: 14
V: TRBV25-1
size: -
J: TRBJ2-1

CDR3: CATSRDPSYEQYF
DNA: TGTGCCACCAGCAGGGACCCTAGCTACGAGCAGTACTTC
D: -
length: 13
V: TRBV15
size: medium-sized
J: TRBJ2-7

CDR3: CSARSSNSPLHF
DNA: TGCAGTGCTAGATCGTCAAACTCACCCCTCCACTTT
D: -
length: 12
V: TRBV20-1
size: medium-sized
J: TRBJ1-6

CDR3: CASRKGILTVAMNTEAFF
DNA: TGCGCCAGCAGGAAAGGGATCTTGACAGTGGCGATGAACACTGAAGCTTTCTTT
D: -
length: 18
V: TRBV5-1
size: -
J: TRBJ1-1

CDR3: CAWSAADTQYF
DNA: TGTGCCTGGAGTGCGGCAGATACGCAGTATTTT
D: -
length: 11
V: TRBV30
size: -
J: TRBJ2-3

CDR3: CASSLTSGRTNEQFF
DNA: TGTGCCAGCAGCTTGACTAGCGGGAGAACCAATGAGCAGTTCTTC
D: TRBD2
length: 15
V: TRBV7-2
size: -
J: TRBJ2-1

CDR3: CASSSTTGTGGEKLFF
DNA: TGTGCCAGCAGCTCGACGACCGGGACAGGGGGTGAAAAACTGTTTTTT
D: TRBD1
length: 16
V: TRBV11-1
size: many
J: TRBJ1-4

CDR3: CSARGQGGQETQYF
DNA: TGCAGTGCTAGAGGACAGGGGGGTCAAGAGACCCAGTACTTC
D: TRBD1
length: 14
V: TRBV20-1
size: -
J: TRBJ2-5

CDR3: CASIWEETQYF
DNA: TGTGCCAGCATTTGGGAAGAGACCCAGTACTTC
D: -
length: 11
V: TRBV2
size: many
J: TRBJ2-5

CDR3: CASSQDRGQAWGNEQFF
DNA: TGCGCCAGCAGCCAAGATAGGGGACAGGCTTGGGGCAATGAGCAGTTCTTC
D: TRBD1
length: 17
V: TRBV4-1
size: -
J: TRBJ2-1

CDR3: CASSPNGQVYGYTF
DNA: TGTGCCAGCAGTCCGAACGGACAGGTCTATGGCTACACCTTC
D: TRBD1
length: 14
V: TRBV27
size: many
J: TRBJ1-2

CDR3: CASSYNFNTGELFF
DNA: TGTGCCAGCAGTTATAACTTTAACACCGGGGAGCTGTTTTTT
D: -
length: 14
V: TRBV6-5
size: -
J: TRBJ2-2

CDR3: CASSWGAGRYEQYF
DNA: TGCGCCAGCAGCTGGGGGGCCGGACGCTACGAGCAGTACTTC
D: -
length: 14
V: TRBV5-1
size: -
J: TRBJ2-7

CDR3: CATSENTGNQETQYF
DNA: TGTGCCACCAGTGAGAACACAGGGAACCAAGAGACCCAGTACTTC
D: -
length: 15
V: TRBV24-1
size: -
J: TRBJ2-5

CDR3: CASSRAAATNEKLFF
DNA: TGTGCCAGTAGTAGGGCGGCGGCAACTAATGAAAAACTGTTTTTT
D: -
length: 15
V: TRBV19
size: -
J: TRBJ1-4

CDR3: CASSSLDRNEQYF
DNA: TGTGCCAGCAGCTCTCTGGACCGGAACGAGCAGTACTTC
D: -
length: 13
V: TRBV7-9
size: medium-sized
J: TRBJ2-7

CDR3: CASSYRYEQYF
DNA: TGTGCCAGCAGTTATCGCTACGAGCAGTACTTC
D: -
length: 11
V: TRBV6-6
size: -
J: TRBJ2-7

CDR3: CASSHGPANTGELFF
DNA: TGTGCCAGCAGCCATGGGCCGGCGAACACCGGGGAGCTGTTTTTT
D: -
length: 15
V: TRBV7-2
size: many
J: TRBJ2-2

CDR3: CSASGVGPETQYF
DNA: TGCAGTGCTAGCGGTGTGGGGCCAGAGACCCAGTACTTC
D: -
length: 13
V: TRBV20-1
size: -
J: TRBJ2-5

CDR3: CASSLKVASGPLNHYEQFF
DNA: TGTGCCAGCAGCTTAAAAGTTGCTAGCGGGCCCCTGAACCACTATGAGCAGTTCTTC
D: TRBD2
length: 19
V: TRBV7-2
size: -
J: TRBJ2-1

CDR3: CASSRPGGGQNEQYF
DNA: TGCGCCAGCTCGAGACCCGGGGGAGGTCAAAACGAGCAGTACTTC
D: -
length: 15
V: TRBV5-1
size: medium-sized
J: TRBJ2-7

CDR3: CASSQWTGGYEQYF
DNA: TGTGCCAGCAGCCAGTGGACAGGGGGCTACGAGCAGTACTTC
D: TRBD1
length: 14
V: TRBV7-9
size: -
J: TRBJ2-7

CDR3: CASSLVSGQGTKRPEKLFF
DNA: TGTGCCAGCAGCTTAGTTTCGGGACAGGGGACCAAACGACCTGAAAAACTGTTTTTT
D: TRBD1
length: 19
V: TRBV7-6
size: -
J: TRBJ1-4

CDR3: CSVVGQGRGYTF
DNA: TGCAGCGTTGTCGGACAGGGGCGAGGCTACACCTTC
D: TRBD1
length: 12
V: TRBV29-1
size: few
J: TRBJ1-2

CDR3: CASRRGTNTEAFF
DNA: TGTGCCAGTCGCAGGGGCACGAACACTGAAGCTTTCTTT
D: -
length: 13
V: TRBV19
size: few
J: TRBJ1-1

CDR3: CASSFEGGLQPQHF
DNA: TGTGCCAGCAGTTTTGAGGGGGGTCTTCAGCCCCAGCATTTT
D: -
length: 14
V: TRBV2
size: few
J: TRBJ1-5

CDR3: CASSRGQGREKLFF
DNA: TGTGCCAGCAGCCGAGGACAGGGGAGAGAAAAACTGTTTTTT
D: TRBD1
length: 14
V: TRBV7-9
size: -
J: TRBJ1-4

CDR3: CASSPLQGAGGNTIYF
DNA: TGTGCCAGCTCACCACTTCAGGGGGCAGGAGGAAACACCATATATTTT
D: TRBD1
length: 16
V: TRBV18
size: -
J: TRBJ1-3

CDR3: CSAIEGRGNRPHEQYF
DNA: TGCAGTGCGATAGAGGGACGGGGAAACAGGCCCCACGAGCAGTACTTC
D: -
length: 16
V: TRBV20-1
size: few
J: TRBJ2-7

CDR3: CSAIWSPRGETQYF
DNA: TGCAGTGCTATCTGGTCCCCCAGGGGGGAGACCCAGTACTTC
D: TRBD1
length: 14
V: TRBV20-1
size: -
J: TRBJ2-5

CDR3: CSAPGTGRIDEQYF
DNA: TGCAGTGCGCCGGGGACAGGGAGGATCGACGAGCAGTACTTC
D: TRBD1
length: 14
V: TRBV20-1
size: -
J: TRBJ2-7

CDR3: CASISVGELANPWGDTQYF
DNA: TGTGCCAGTATCTCGGTCGGGGAACTAGCGAATCCCTGGGGGGATACGCAGTATTTT
D: TRBD2
length: 19
V: TRBV2
size: -
J: TRBJ2-3

CDR3: CATSLTEGREQYF
DNA: TGTGCCACCAGCCTCACGGAGGGGAGGGAGCAGTACTTC
D: -
length: 13
V: TRBV15
size: -
J: TRBJ2-7

CDR3: CASRGVGSYNEQFF
DNA: TGCGCCAGCAGGGGGGTAGGCTCCTACAATGAGCAGTTCTTC
D: -
length: 14
V: TRBV5-1
size: -
J: TRBJ2-1

CDR3: CASSRQSSYEQYF
DNA: TGTGCCAGCAGTCGACAGAGCTCCTACGAGCAGTACTTC
D: -
length: 13
V: TRBV6-2/TRBV6-3
size: -
J: TRBJ2-7

CDR3: CSAREGSGRLRYEQYF
DNA: TGCAGTGCTAGAGAAGGTAGCGGGAGGTTACGGTACGAGCAGTACTTC
D: TRBD2
length: 16
V: TRBV20-1
size: -
J: TRBJ2-7

CDR3: CASSPGRGTEAFF
DNA: TGTGCCAGCTCACCGGGGCGGGGCACTGAAGCTTTCTTT
D: -
length: 13
V: TRBV18
size: -
J: TRBJ1-1